This T cell receptor (beta chain) comes out of a study of cytomegalovirus exposure and HLA in healthy donors. Points from the study as a whole: Most TCR beta V segments were productive about 87% or about 30% of the time in an earlier analysis.

A note on this clone: The antigen is unknown.

The germline V gene encodes CDR1 SGHNT and CDR2 YYREEE (reference sequence). CDR3 size: 15 residues. The V end was cut by 0 bases, the J end by 1 base, with 11 bases between. PCR was performed using 60 Vbeta and 13 Jbeta primers. Original analysis: Approximately 11 million of the 75 million to 95 million unique TCR beta chains counted in a later analysis were shared. Clones were read by immunoSEQ multiplex PCR, and TCRdb kept only the in-frame ones, dropping some. Clone size and the V and J calls come from that table; the DNA yielded D and trimming. The sample holds fewer than 120,000 clones, more than 70% seen once.

The rearrangement links TRBV5-4 to TRBJ2-7; D possibly corresponds to TRBD1 (5 bases). This TCR derives from a woman between 55 and 75 years old in good health and CMV-seropositive. The source material was PBMCs. The CDR3 protein is CASSLGGLRSYEQYF. The CDR3, as DNA: TGTGCCAGCAGCTTGGGGGGCCTCAGATCCTACGAGCAGTACTTC.